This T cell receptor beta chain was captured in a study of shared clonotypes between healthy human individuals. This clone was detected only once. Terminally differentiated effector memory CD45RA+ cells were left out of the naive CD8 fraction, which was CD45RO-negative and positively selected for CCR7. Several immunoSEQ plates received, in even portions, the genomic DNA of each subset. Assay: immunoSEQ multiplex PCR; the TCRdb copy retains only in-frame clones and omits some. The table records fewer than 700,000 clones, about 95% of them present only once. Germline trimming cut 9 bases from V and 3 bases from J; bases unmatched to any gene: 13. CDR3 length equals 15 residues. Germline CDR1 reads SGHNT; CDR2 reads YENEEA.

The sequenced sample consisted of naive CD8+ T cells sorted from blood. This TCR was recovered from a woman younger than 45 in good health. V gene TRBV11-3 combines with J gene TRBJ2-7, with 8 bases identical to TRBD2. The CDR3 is CARGGPGRAFYEQYF. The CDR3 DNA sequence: TGTGCCAGGGGGGGGCCCGGGAGGGCCTTCTACGAGCAGTACTTC.